This TCR beta chain was recovered during a study of blood T cell repertoires in COVID-19. In the study overall: Some COVID-19 samples were acute and others convalescent; all came from the United States, Italy and Spain.

V was clipped by 7 bases and J by 3 bases; unmatched bases: 13. The CDR3 extends over 16 amino acids. In germline, CDR1 is MNHGY, CDR2 SVAAGI. Per the study methods: By means of reference gene primer amplification, nucleated cell counts were estimated. The repertoire was sequenced with immunoSEQ multiplex PCR; TCRdb's copy has only in-frame clones and lacks some. V and J calls and clone size follow that table, whereas D and trimming were derived from the DNA. This table has 450,000 or so clones, 70% to 90% appearing once. This sequence was found in a man aged 18 to 29 with COVID-19, enrolled during active disease. V gene TRBV6-9 combines with J gene TRBJ1-1; 8 nucleotides line up with TRBD1. The sample consisted of peripheral blood. The CDR3 coding sequence is TGTGCCAGCACGTACCGGGACAGGACTCTCCACACTGAAGCTTTCTTT. Encoded protein: CASTYRDRTLHTEAFF.